The subject of this entry is one T cell receptor beta chain. The antigen is not known. Other DNA sequences in the same sample also yield this CDR3. This entry comes from a study of cytomegalovirus exposure and HLA in healthy donors. Study-level results: The likely origin of a cluster of highly shared sequence variants was a sequencing artifact. A prior analysis recorded that most TCR beta V segments were productive about 90% or about 30% of the time.

In the PCR, 60 Vbeta and 13 Jbeta primers were used. Libraries were prepared by immunoSEQ multiplex PCR; TCRdb keeps only in-frame clonotypes and omits some of them. The sample lists over 200,000 clones; about 80% were seen once. Healthy bone marrow donors made up the cohort. The sample consisted of PBMCs. This receptor was obtained from a woman in her forties in good health and CMV-seropositive.

The CDR3 DNA sequence: TGCGCCAGCAGCTTGGGCGGACAGTCGAACACTGAAGCTTTCTTT. Translating it yields CASSLGGQSNTEAFF. V is TRBV5-1 and J is TRBJ1-1; D possibly corresponds to TRBD1 (6 bases). This CDR3 spans 15 amino acids. The germline V gene has CDR1 SGHRS and CDR2 YFSETQ. Trimming took off 0 bases at V and 1 base at J, with 10 bases between the two ends.